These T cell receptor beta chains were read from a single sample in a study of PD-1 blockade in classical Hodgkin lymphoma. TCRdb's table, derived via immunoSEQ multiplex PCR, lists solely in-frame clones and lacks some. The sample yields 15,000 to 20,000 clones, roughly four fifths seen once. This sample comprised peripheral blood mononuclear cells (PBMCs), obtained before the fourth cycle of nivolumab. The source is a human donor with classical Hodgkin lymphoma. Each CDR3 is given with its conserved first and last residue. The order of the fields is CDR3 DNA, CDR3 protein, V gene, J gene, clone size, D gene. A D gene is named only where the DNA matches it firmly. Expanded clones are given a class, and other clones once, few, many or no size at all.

CDR3 DNA: TGTGCCAGCAGCTTAGAGCGTGGCGTTGGTGAAAAACTGTTTTTT; CDR3 protein: CASSLERGVGEKLFF; V gene: TRBV7-9; J gene: TRBJ1-4; clone size: few; D gene: .
CDR3 DNA: TGCGCCAGCAGCTTGTCGGGTTTTACCTACAATGAGCAGTTCTTC; CDR3 protein: CASSLSGFTYNEQFF; V gene: TRBV5-1; J gene: TRBJ2-1; clone size: .; D gene: .
CDR3 DNA: TGTGCCAGCAGCTTAGAATCCAGCTCTGGAAACACCATATATTTT; CDR3 protein: CASSLESSSGNTIYF; V gene: TRBV7-9; J gene: TRBJ1-3; clone size: .; D gene: .
CDR3 DNA: TGTGCCAGCAGCTTAGGACAGGGGGCTGGGTACGAGCAGTACTTC; CDR3 protein: CASSLGQGAGYEQYF; V gene: TRBV7-9; J gene: TRBJ2-7; clone size: .; D gene: TRBD1
CDR3 DNA: TGCGCCAGCAGCACGGGACACACCTACGAGCAGTACTTC; CDR3 protein: CASSTGHTYEQYF; V gene: TRBV5-1; J gene: TRBJ2-7; clone size: .; D gene: .
CDR3 DNA: TGCGCCAGCAGCCTGGGACAGGGGGCCACTTACGGCTACACCTTC; CDR3 protein: CASSLGQGATYGYTF; V gene: TRBV5-1; J gene: TRBJ1-2; clone size: .; D gene: TRBD1
CDR3 DNA: TGTGCCAACAGGGGACAGGGACAGCTTTATGGCTACACCTTC; CDR3 protein: CANRGQGQLYGYTF; V gene: TRBV2; J gene: TRBJ1-2; clone size: .; D gene: TRBD1
CDR3 DNA: TGTGCCAGTAGTCGGACAGGGCCCTACAATGAGCAGTTCTTC; CDR3 protein: CASSRTGPYNEQFF; V gene: TRBV19; J gene: TRBJ2-1; clone size: .; D gene: TRBD1
CDR3 DNA: TGTGCCAGCAGTTATAACATCGGGCCGTCTGAAGCTTTCTTT; CDR3 protein: CASSYNIGPSEAFF; V gene: TRBV6-5; J gene: TRBJ1-1; clone size: once; D gene: .
CDR3 DNA: TGTGCCAGCAGAACTTCAGGGAATAGCAATCAGCCCCAGCATTTT; CDR3 protein: CASRTSGNSNQPQHF; V gene: TRBV6-5; J gene: TRBJ1-5; clone size: .; D gene: .
CDR3 DNA: TGCGCCAGCAGCCCACAGGGGCCCACAGATACGCAGTATTTT; CDR3 protein: CASSPQGPTDTQYF; V gene: TRBV5-1; J gene: TRBJ2-3; clone size: .; D gene: TRBD1
CDR3 DNA: TGTGCCAGCAGTCCAGACACAGGGAGAAGGGACTATGGCTACACCTTC; CDR3 protein: CASSPDTGRRDYGYTF; V gene: TRBV6-6; J gene: TRBJ1-2; clone size: .; D gene: .
CDR3 DNA: TGTGCCAGCAGCTGGGGACAGGGGGGGTACGAGCAGTACTTC; CDR3 protein: CASSWGQGGYEQYF; V gene: TRBV7-9; J gene: TRBJ2-7; clone size: .; D gene: TRBD1
CDR3 DNA: TGTGCCAGCAGGGGGCTAGGGTATGAAAAACTGTTTTTT; CDR3 protein: CASRGLGYEKLFF; V gene: TRBV2; J gene: TRBJ1-4; clone size: .; D gene: .
CDR3 DNA: TGTGCCAGCACTCCAGGACCGAGCTCCTACAATGAGCAGTTCTTC; CDR3 protein: CASTPGPSSYNEQFF; V gene: TRBV27; J gene: TRBJ2-1; clone size: .; D gene: .
CDR3 DNA: TGCGCCAGCAGCTTGGCAGGCGGGGGTATCACAGATACGCAGTATTTT; CDR3 protein: CASSLAGGGITDTQYF; V gene: TRBV5-1; J gene: TRBJ2-3; clone size: .; D gene: TRBD2
CDR3 DNA: TGTGCCACCAGCAGAGACCAATTACAGGATCAGCCCCAGCATTTT; CDR3 protein: CATSRDQLQDQPQHF; V gene: TRBV15; J gene: TRBJ1-5; clone size: .; D gene: .
CDR3 DNA: TGTGCCAGCAGCTTAATTAGCGCGGCGAGCTCCTACGAGCAGTACTTC; CDR3 protein: CASSLISAASSYEQYF; V gene: TRBV5-6; J gene: TRBJ2-7; clone size: .; D gene: .
CDR3 DNA: TGTGCCACCAGCCCGGGACAGTATAATTCACCCCTCCACTTT; CDR3 protein: CATSPGQYNSPLHF; V gene: TRBV15; J gene: TRBJ1-6; clone size: .; D gene: TRBD1
CDR3 DNA: TGTGCTAGCAGTACAGGGACGATTAACACCGGGGAGCTGTTTTTT; CDR3 protein: CASSTGTINTGELFF; V gene: TRBV7-7; J gene: TRBJ2-2; clone size: .; D gene: .
CDR3 DNA: TGTGCCAGCAGCTTAGAACAGGGAAGCAATCAGCCCCAGCATTTT; CDR3 protein: CASSLEQGSNQPQHF; V gene: TRBV7-9; J gene: TRBJ1-5; clone size: .; D gene: .
CDR3 DNA: TGCGCCAGCAGCCAAGATAGGGCACTAGCGGGGGGGTACAATGAGCAGTTCTTC; CDR3 protein: CASSQDRALAGGYNEQFF; V gene: TRBV4-1; J gene: TRBJ2-1; clone size: .; D gene: TRBD2
CDR3 DNA: TGTGCCAGCAGCTTTTACGGGGGGGCCTACGAGCAGTACTTC; CDR3 protein: CASSFYGGAYEQYF; V gene: TRBV7-9; J gene: TRBJ2-7; clone size: .; D gene: TRBD2
CDR3 DNA: TGTGCCAGCAGCCCAAGCGGGGGGGTCTACAATGAGCAGTTCTTC; CDR3 protein: CASSPSGGVYNEQFF; V gene: TRBV7-9; J gene: TRBJ2-1; clone size: .; D gene: TRBD2
CDR3 DNA: TGCGCCAGCAGCTTGTCGAACGGTGGCACAGATACGCAGTATTTT; CDR3 protein: CASSLSNGGTDTQYF; V gene: TRBV5-1; J gene: TRBJ2-3; clone size: .; D gene: .
CDR3 DNA: TGTGCCAGTGGACAGGGGGTGATTCAGCCCCAGCATTTT; CDR3 protein: CASGQGVIQPQHF; V gene: TRBV19; J gene: TRBJ1-5; clone size: .; D gene: TRBD1
CDR3 DNA: TGCGCCAGCAGCCAAGATCCGTCGTCTAGCGGGCTAATGGATACGCAGTATTTT; CDR3 protein: CASSQDPSSSGLMDTQYF; V gene: TRBV4-3; J gene: TRBJ2-3; clone size: .; D gene: TRBD2
CDR3 DNA: TGTGCCAGCAGCTTAGAGGGAGGGGGCTCGTATAATTCACCCCTCCACTTT; CDR3 protein: CASSLEGGGSYNSPLHF; V gene: TRBV7-9; J gene: TRBJ1-6; clone size: .; D gene: TRBD1
CDR3 DNA: TGTGCCAGCAGCGTGGGGGGGCCCACAGATACGCAGTATTTT; CDR3 protein: CASSVGGPTDTQYF; V gene: TRBV9; J gene: TRBJ2-3; clone size: .; D gene: .
CDR3 DNA: TGTGCCAGTAGTATAAAGCCTTCTAACACTGAAGCTTTCTTT; CDR3 protein: CASSIKPSNTEAFF; V gene: TRBV19; J gene: TRBJ1-1; clone size: .; D gene: .
CDR3 DNA: TGCGCCAGCAGCTTGGCGTCGAGAAGCGAAGCTTTCTTT; CDR3 protein: CASSLASRSEAFF; V gene: TRBV5-1; J gene: TRBJ1-1; clone size: .; D gene: .
CDR3 DNA: TGTGCCAGCAGCTTAGTGGGAGTAGGTGCAGGGAGCTACGAGCAGTACTTC; CDR3 protein: CASSLVGVGAGSYEQYF; V gene: TRBV7-8; J gene: TRBJ2-7; clone size: .; D gene: .
CDR3 DNA: TGCGCCAGCAGCGTGGACGGCACAGATACGCAGTATTTT; CDR3 protein: CASSVDGTDTQYF; V gene: TRBV5-1; J gene: TRBJ2-3; clone size: .; D gene: .
CDR3 DNA: TGTGCCAGCAGCTTCTTTGGGACAGCAAATGAAAAACTGTTTTTT; CDR3 protein: CASSFFGTANEKLFF; V gene: TRBV7-9; J gene: TRBJ1-4; clone size: .; D gene: TRBD1
CDR3 DNA: TGCGCCAGCAGCTTTGGGCTAGCGGACTACAATGAGCAGTTCTTC; CDR3 protein: CASSFGLADYNEQFF; V gene: TRBV5-1; J gene: TRBJ2-1; clone size: .; D gene: TRBD2
CDR3 DNA: TGTGCCAGCAGCTTGGTTGGAGGGTTCTACTCTGGAAACACCATATATTTT; CDR3 protein: CASSLVGGFYSGNTIYF; V gene: TRBV5-4; J gene: TRBJ1-3; clone size: .; D gene: .